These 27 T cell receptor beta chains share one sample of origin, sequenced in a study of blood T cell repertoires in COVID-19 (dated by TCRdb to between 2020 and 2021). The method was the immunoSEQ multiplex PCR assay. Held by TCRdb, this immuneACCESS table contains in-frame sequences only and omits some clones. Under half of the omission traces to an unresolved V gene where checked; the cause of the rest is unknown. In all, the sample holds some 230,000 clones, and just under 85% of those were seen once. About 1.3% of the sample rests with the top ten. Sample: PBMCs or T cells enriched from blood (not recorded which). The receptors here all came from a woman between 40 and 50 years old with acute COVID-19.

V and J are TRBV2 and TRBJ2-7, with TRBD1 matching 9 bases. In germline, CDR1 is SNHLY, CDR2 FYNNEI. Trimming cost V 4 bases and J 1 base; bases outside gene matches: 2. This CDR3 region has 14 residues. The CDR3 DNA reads TGTGCCAGCAGTGGACAGGGGGGGTCCTACGAGCAGTACTTC. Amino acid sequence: CASSGQGGSYEQYF. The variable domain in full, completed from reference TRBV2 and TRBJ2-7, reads EPEVTQTPSHQVTQMGQEVILRCVPISNHLYFYWYRQILGQKVEFLVSFYNNEISEKSEIFDDQFSVERPDGSNFTLKIRSTKLEDSAMYFCASSGQGGSYEQYFGPGTRLTVT.

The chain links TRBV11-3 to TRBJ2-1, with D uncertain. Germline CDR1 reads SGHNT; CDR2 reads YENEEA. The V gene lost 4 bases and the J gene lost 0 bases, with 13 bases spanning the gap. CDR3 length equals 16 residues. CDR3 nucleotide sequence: TGTGCCAGCAGCTCCAGACTCCTAAGCTCCTACAATGAGCAGTTCTTC. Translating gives CASSSRLLSSYNEQFF.

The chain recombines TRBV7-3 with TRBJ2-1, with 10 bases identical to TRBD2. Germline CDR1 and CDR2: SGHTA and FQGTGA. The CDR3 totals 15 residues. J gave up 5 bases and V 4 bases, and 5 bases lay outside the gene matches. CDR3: CASSSGTSVNNEQFF. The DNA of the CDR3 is TGTGCCAGCAGCTCCGGGACTAGCGTGAACAATGAGCAGTTCTTC.

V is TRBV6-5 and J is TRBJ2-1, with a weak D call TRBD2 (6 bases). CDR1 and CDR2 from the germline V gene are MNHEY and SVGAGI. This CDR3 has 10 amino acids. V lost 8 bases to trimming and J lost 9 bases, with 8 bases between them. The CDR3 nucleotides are TGTGCCAGCGGGGGGATTGAGCAGTTCTTC. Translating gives CASGGIEQFF.

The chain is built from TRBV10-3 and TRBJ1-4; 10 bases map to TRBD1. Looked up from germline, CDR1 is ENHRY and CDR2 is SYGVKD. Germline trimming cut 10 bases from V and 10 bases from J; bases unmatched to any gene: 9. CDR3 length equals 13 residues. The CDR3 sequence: CAKAGTGEGKLFF. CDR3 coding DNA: TGTGCCAAGGCCGGGACAGGGGAAGGAAAACTGTTTTTT.

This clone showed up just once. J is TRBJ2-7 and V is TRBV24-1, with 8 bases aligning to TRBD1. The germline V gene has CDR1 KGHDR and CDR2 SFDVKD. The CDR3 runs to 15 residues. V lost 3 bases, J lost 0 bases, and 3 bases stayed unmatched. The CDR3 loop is CATSDATGGSYEQYF. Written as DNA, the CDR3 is TGTGCCACCAGTGATGCCACAGGGGGCTCCTACGAGCAGTACTTC.

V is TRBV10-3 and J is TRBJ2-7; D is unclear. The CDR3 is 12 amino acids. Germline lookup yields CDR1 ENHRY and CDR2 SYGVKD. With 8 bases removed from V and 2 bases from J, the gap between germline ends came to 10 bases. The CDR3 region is CAIANLPYEQYF. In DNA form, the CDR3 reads TGTGCCATCGCTAACCTCCCCTACGAGCAGTACTTC.

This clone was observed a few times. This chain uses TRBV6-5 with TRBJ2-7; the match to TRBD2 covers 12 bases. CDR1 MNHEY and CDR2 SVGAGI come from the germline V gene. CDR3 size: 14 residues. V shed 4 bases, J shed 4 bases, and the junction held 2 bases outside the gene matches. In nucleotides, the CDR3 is TGTGCCAGCAGTTGGACTAGCGGGACTTACGAGCAGTACTTC. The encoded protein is CASSWTSGTYEQYF.

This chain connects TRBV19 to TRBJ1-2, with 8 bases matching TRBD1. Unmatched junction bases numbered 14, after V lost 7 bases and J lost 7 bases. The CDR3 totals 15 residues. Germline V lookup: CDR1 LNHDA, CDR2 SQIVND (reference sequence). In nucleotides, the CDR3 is TGTGCCAGTACCTCCCACCGGACAGGGCAGAGTGGCTACACCTTC. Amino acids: CASTSHRTGQSGYTF. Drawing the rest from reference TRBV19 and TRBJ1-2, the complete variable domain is DGGITQSPKYLFRKEGQNVTLSCEQNLNHDAMYWYRQDPGQGLRLIYYSQIVNDFQKGDIAEGYSVSREKKESFPLTVTSAQKNPTAFYLCASTSHRTGQSGYTFGSGTRLTVV.

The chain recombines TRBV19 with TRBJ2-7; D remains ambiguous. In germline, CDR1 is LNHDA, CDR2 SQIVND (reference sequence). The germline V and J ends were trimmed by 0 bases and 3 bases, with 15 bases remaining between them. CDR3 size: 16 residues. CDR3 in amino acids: CASSIDRPGSHYEQYF. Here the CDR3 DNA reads TGTGCCAGTAGTATAGATCGCCCAGGCAGCCACTACGAGCAGTACTTC.

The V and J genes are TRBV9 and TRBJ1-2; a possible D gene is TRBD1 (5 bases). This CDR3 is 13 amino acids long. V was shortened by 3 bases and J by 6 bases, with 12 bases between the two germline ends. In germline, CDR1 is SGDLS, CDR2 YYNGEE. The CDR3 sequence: CASSAHLGDGYTF. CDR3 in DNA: TGTGCCAGCAGCGCTCACCTAGGGGATGGCTACACCTTC.

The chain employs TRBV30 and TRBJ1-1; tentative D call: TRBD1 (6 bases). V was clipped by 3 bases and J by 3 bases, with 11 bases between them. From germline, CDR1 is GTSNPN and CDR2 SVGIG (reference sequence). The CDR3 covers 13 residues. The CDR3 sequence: CAWSSTGHTEAFF. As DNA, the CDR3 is TGTGCCTGGAGCTCTACAGGGCACACTGAAGCTTTCTTT.

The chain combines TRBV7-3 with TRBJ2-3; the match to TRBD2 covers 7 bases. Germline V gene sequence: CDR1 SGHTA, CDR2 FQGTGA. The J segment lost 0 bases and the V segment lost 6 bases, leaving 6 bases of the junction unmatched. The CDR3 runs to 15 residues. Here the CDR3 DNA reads TGTGCCAGCAGTTCTAGCGGAACTAGCACAGATACGCAGTATTTT. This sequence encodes CASSSSGTSTDTQYF.

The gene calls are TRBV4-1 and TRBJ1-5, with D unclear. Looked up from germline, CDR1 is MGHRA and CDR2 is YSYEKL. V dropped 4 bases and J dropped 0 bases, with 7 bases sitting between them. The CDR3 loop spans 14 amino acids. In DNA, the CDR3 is TGCGCCAGCAGCCCCTTCTATAGCAATCAGCCCCAGCATTTT. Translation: CASSPFYSNQPQHF.

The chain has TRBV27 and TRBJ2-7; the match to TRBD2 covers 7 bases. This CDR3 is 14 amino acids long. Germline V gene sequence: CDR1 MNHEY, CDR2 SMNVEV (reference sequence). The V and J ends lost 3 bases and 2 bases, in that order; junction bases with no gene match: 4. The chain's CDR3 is CASSFSGNTYEQYF. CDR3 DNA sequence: TGTGCCAGCAGTTTCAGCGGGAACACCTACGAGCAGTACTTC.

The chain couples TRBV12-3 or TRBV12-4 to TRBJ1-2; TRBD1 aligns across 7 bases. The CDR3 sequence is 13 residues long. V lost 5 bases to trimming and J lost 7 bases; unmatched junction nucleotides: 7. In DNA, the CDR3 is TGTGCCAGCAGTCCCCTCCCAGGGGGTGGCTACACCTTC. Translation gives CASSPLPGGGYTF.

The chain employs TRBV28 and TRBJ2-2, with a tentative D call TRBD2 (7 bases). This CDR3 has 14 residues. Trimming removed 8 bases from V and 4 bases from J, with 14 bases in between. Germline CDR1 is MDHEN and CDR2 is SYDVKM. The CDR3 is CASLGGRRTGELFF. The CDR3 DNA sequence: TGTGCCAGCCTGGGGGGGCGGCGCACCGGGGAGCTGTTTTTT.

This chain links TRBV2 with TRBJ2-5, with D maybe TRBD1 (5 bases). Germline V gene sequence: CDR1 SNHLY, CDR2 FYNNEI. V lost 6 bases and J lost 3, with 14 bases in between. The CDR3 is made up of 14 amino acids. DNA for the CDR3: TGTGCCAGCAGGGCCCCGTGGGGCGAAGAGACCCAGTACTTC. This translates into CASRAPWGEETQYF.

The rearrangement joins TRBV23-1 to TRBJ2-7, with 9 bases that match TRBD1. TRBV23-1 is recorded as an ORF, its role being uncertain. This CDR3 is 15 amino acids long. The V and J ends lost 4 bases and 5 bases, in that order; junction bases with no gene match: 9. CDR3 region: CASSLTGTGYDEQYF. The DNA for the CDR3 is TGCGCCAGCAGTCTTACCGGGACAGGGTACGACGAGCAGTACTTC.

The CDR3 nucleotides are TGTGCCAGCAGCCCCTGGACAGGGCGAGAGACCCAGTACTTC. Its translation is CASSPWTGRETQYF. This chain uses TRBV7-9 with TRBJ2-5; 8 nucleotides align to TRBD1. The V and J ends lost 5 bases and 4 bases, in that order; junction bases with no gene match: 6. From germline, CDR1 is SEHNR and CDR2 FQNEAQ (reference sequence). This CDR3 spans 14 amino acids.

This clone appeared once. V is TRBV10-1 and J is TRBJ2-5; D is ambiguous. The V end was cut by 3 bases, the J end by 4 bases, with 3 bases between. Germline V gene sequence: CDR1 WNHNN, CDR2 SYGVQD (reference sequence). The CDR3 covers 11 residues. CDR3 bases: TGCGCCAGCAGTGACCGAGAGACCCAGTACTTC. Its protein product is CASSDRETQYF.

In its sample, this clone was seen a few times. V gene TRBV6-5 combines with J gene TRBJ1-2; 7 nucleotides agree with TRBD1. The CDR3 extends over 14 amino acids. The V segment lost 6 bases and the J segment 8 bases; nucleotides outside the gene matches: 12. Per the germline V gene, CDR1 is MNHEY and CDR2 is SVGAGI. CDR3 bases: TGTGCCAGCAGGGGCCGACAGGGCCTTTGGGGCTACACCTTC. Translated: CASRGRQGLWGYTF.

As DNA, the CDR3 is TGTGCCAGCAGCGAGCCCGGACAGGGGAACTATGGCTACACCTTC. The encoded protein is CASSEPGQGNYGYTF. The genes are TRBV7-9 and TRBJ1-2; 9 nucleotides align to TRBD1. V lost 5 bases, J lost 2 bases, and 6 bases stayed unmatched. CDR1 SEHNR and CDR2 FQNEAQ come from the germline V gene (reference sequence). This CDR3 spans 15 amino acids. Filled out from reference TRBV7-9 and TRBJ1-2, the complete variable domain reads DTGVSQNPRHKITKRGQNVTFRCDPISEHNRLYWYRQTLGQGPEFLTYFQNEAQLEKSRLLSDRFSAERPKGSFSTLEIQRTEQGDSAMYLCASSEPGQGNYGYTFGSGTRLTVV.

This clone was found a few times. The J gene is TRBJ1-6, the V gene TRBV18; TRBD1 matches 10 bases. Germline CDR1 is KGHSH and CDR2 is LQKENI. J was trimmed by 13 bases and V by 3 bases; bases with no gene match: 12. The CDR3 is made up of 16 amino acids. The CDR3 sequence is CASSPGSTGGGRPLHF. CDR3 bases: TGTGCCAGCTCACCCGGCTCGACAGGGGGCGGTAGGCCCCTCCACTTT.

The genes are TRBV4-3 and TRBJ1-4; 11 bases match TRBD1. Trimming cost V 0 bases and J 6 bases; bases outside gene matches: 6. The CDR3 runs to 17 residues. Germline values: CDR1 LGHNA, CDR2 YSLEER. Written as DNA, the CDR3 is TGCGCCAGCAGCCAAGATAATAGGGACAGGGGGTATGAAAAACTGTTTTTT. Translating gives CASSQDNRDRGYEKLFF.

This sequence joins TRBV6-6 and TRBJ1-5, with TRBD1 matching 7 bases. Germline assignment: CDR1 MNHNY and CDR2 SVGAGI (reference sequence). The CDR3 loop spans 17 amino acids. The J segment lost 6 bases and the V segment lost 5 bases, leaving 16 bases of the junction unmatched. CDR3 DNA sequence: TGTGCCAGCAGTCCTCACTCCCGCAGGGGGTATGGTCAGCCCCAGCATTTT. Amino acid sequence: CASSPHSRRGYGQPQHF.

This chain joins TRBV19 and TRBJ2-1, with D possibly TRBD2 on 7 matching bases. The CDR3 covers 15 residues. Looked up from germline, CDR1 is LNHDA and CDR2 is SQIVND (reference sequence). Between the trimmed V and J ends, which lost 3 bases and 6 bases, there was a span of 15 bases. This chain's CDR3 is CASSIGTGGFNEQFF. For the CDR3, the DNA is TGTGCCAGTAGTATCGGGACGGGGGGCTTCAATGAGCAGTTCTTC.